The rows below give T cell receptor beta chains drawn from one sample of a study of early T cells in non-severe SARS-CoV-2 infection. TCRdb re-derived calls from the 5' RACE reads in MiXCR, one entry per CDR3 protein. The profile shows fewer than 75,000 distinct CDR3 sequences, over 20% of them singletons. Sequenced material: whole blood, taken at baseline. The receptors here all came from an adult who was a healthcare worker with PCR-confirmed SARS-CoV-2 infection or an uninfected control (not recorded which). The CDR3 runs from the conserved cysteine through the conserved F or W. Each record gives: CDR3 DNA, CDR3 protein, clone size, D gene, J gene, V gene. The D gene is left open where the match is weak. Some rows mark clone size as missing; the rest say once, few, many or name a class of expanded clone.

CDR3nt: TGTGCCAGCAGTGAAAGGAGCTTGAACACTGAAGCTTTCTTT; CDR3aa: CASSERSLNTEAFF; abundance: few; d_gene: -; j_gene: TRBJ1-1; v_gene: TRBV6-1
CDR3nt: TGTGCCAGCAGTTTTAATTGGATGAACACTGAAGCTTTCTTT; CDR3aa: CASSFNWMNTEAFF; abundance: many; d_gene: -; j_gene: TRBJ1-1; v_gene: TRBV12-3/TRBV12-4
CDR3nt: TGTGCCAGCAGCCCGTACGAGCAGTACTTC; CDR3aa: CASSPYEQYF; abundance: -; d_gene: -; j_gene: TRBJ2-7; v_gene: TRBV7-9
CDR3nt: TGTGCCAGCAGCTTCCGAGATACGCAGTATTTT; CDR3aa: CASSFRDTQYF; abundance: -; d_gene: -; j_gene: TRBJ2-3; v_gene: TRBV7-8
CDR3nt: TGTGCCAGCAGCCAACTAGCGGGGGAGACCTACGAGCAGTACTTC; CDR3aa: CASSQLAGETYEQYF; abundance: few; d_gene: TRBD2; j_gene: TRBJ2-7; v_gene: TRBV3-1
CDR3nt: TGTGCCAGCTCATTTAGCGGGGGCAACAATGAGCAGTTCTTC; CDR3aa: CASSFSGGNNEQFF; abundance: few; d_gene: TRBD2; j_gene: TRBJ2-1; v_gene: TRBV18
CDR3nt: TGCAGTGCTAGATACCGGGGTAACACCGGGGAGCTGTTTTTT; CDR3aa: CSARYRGNTGELFF; abundance: -; d_gene: -; j_gene: TRBJ2-2; v_gene: TRBV20-1
CDR3nt: TGTGCCAGCAGCTTAGGACCGGGGGGCGTGGATACGCAGTATTTT; CDR3aa: CASSLGPGGVDTQYF; abundance: -; d_gene: -; j_gene: TRBJ2-3; v_gene: TRBV7-6
CDR3nt: TGTGCCAGCAGTGGGCGTAGGGGGCAATTCTCTGGGGCCAACGTCCTGACTTTC; CDR3aa: CASSGRRGQFSGANVLTF; abundance: -; d_gene: TRBD1; j_gene: TRBJ2-6; v_gene: TRBV2
CDR3nt: TGTGCCAGCAGCTTAGCGTCAAAGGGCAATGAGCAGTTCTTC; CDR3aa: CASSLASKGNEQFF; abundance: -; d_gene: -; j_gene: TRBJ2-1; v_gene: TRBV7-6
CDR3nt: TGCGCCAGCAGCCTGCGACAGGGGGCTGGAAACACCATATATTTT; CDR3aa: CASSLRQGAGNTIYF; abundance: few; d_gene: TRBD1; j_gene: TRBJ1-3; v_gene: TRBV5-1
CDR3nt: TGCGCCAGCAGCCAAGACTCCCAGGAAGTGTCCTCTAAAAACACCATATATTTT; CDR3aa: CASSQDSQEVSSKNTIYF; abundance: -; d_gene: -; j_gene: TRBJ1-3; v_gene: TRBV4-1
CDR3nt: TGTGCCAGCAGCTCCGTTTTGGAGGGCGAGAATGAAAAACTGTTTTTT; CDR3aa: CASSSVLEGENEKLFF; abundance: many; d_gene: -; j_gene: TRBJ1-4; v_gene: TRBV3-1
CDR3nt: TGTGCCAGCAGCTTAATTGCCGGGACTAGGGGGTACAATGAGCAGTTCTTC; CDR3aa: CASSLIAGTRGYNEQFF; abundance: few; d_gene: TRBD2; j_gene: TRBJ2-1; v_gene: TRBV7-3
CDR3nt: TGTGCCAGCAGTTTTGAACAGGGGGCGCGTGGCTACACCTTC; CDR3aa: CASSFEQGARGYTF; abundance: -; d_gene: TRBD1; j_gene: TRBJ1-2; v_gene: TRBV12-3/TRBV12-4
CDR3nt: TGTGCCAGCAGTTCGGGGGACAGGGATGTGTACTTC; CDR3aa: CASSSGDRDVYF; abundance: -; d_gene: TRBD1; j_gene: TRBJ2-7; v_gene: TRBV27
CDR3nt: TGTGCCAGCAGCCTTTGGCATACGAACACTGAAGCTTTCTTT; CDR3aa: CASSLWHTNTEAFF; abundance: few; d_gene: -; j_gene: TRBJ1-1; v_gene: TRBV3-1
CDR3nt: TGTGCCAGCAGCGCAGGGGACACTGAAGCTTTCTTT; CDR3aa: CASSAGDTEAFF; abundance: few; d_gene: -; j_gene: TRBJ1-1; v_gene: TRBV3-1
CDR3nt: TGTGCCAGCAGCGCCCCCCGGAATGAGCAGTTCTTC; CDR3aa: CASSAPRNEQFF; abundance: many; d_gene: -; j_gene: TRBJ2-1; v_gene: TRBV9
CDR3nt: TGTGCCAGCAGCACTCCCACAGGGGGCGCGACTTATGGCTACACCTTC; CDR3aa: CASSTPTGGATYGYTF; abundance: few; d_gene: TRBD1; j_gene: TRBJ1-2; v_gene: TRBV12-3/TRBV12-4
CDR3nt: TGTGCCAGTAGTCGCGTGGAGCGGGGGGGCAATGAGCAGTTCTTC; CDR3aa: CASSRVERGGNEQFF; abundance: -; d_gene: TRBD2; j_gene: TRBJ2-1; v_gene: TRBV19
CDR3nt: TGTGCCTGGAGCCCGAGGACCGGGGAGCTGTTTTTT; CDR3aa: CAWSPRTGELFF; abundance: -; d_gene: -; j_gene: TRBJ2-2; v_gene: TRBV30
CDR3nt: TGTGCCAGCAGTTTAGGAGGGGTTGAAACCTACGAGCAGTACTTC; CDR3aa: CASSLGGVETYEQYF; abundance: few; d_gene: -; j_gene: TRBJ2-7; v_gene: TRBV12-3/TRBV12-4
CDR3nt: TGTGCCAGCAGCTCGATAACTAGCGGGGGAGAAGAGACCCAGTACTTC; CDR3aa: CASSSITSGGEETQYF; abundance: -; d_gene: TRBD2; j_gene: TRBJ2-5; v_gene: TRBV11-2
CDR3nt: TGTGCCAGCAAACCGGGCGGTGGGGAGCAGTACTTC; CDR3aa: CASKPGGGEQYF; abundance: -; d_gene: -; j_gene: TRBJ2-7; v_gene: TRBV27
CDR3nt: TGTGCCAGCAGTGAATACGCAGGGAGTCCGAACACTGAAGCTTTCTTT; CDR3aa: CASSEYAGSPNTEAFF; abundance: few; d_gene: -; j_gene: TRBJ1-1; v_gene: TRBV2
CDR3nt: TGTGCCAGCAGCCCCGGGACAGGAGGGACAGATACGCAGTATTTT; CDR3aa: CASSPGTGGTDTQYF; abundance: few; d_gene: TRBD1; j_gene: TRBJ2-3; v_gene: TRBV7-6
CDR3nt: TGTGCCAGCAGCCAAGTGGCTAGCGGGGAACGCGAGCAGTACTTC; CDR3aa: CASSQVASGEREQYF; abundance: medium-sized; d_gene: TRBD2; j_gene: TRBJ2-7; v_gene: TRBV3-1
CDR3nt: TGTGCCAGCAGCTCCATGGACGGTTATGGCTACACCTTC; CDR3aa: CASSSMDGYGYTF; abundance: -; d_gene: -; j_gene: TRBJ1-2; v_gene: TRBV7-9
CDR3nt: TGTGCCAGCAGCGCCCGGGGCACAGATACGCAGTATTTT; CDR3aa: CASSARGTDTQYF; abundance: -; d_gene: -; j_gene: TRBJ2-3; v_gene: TRBV7-3
CDR3nt: TGTGCCTGGAGTGCCTTGTGGACCAGGGTCATGAACACTGAAGCTTTCTTT; CDR3aa: CAWSALWTRVMNTEAFF; abundance: few; d_gene: -; j_gene: TRBJ1-1; v_gene: TRBV30
CDR3nt: TGCGCCAGCAGTCCTGTAGCGACAGGGGTCGGCTACGAGCAGTACTTC; CDR3aa: CASSPVATGVGYEQYF; abundance: few; d_gene: TRBD1; j_gene: TRBJ2-7; v_gene: TRBV10-2
CDR3nt: TGTGCCAGCAGCTTACGGGACAGCGACGAGCAGTACTTC; CDR3aa: CASSLRDSDEQYF; abundance: few; d_gene: TRBD1; j_gene: TRBJ2-7; v_gene: TRBV13
CDR3nt: TGTGCCAGCACTGTTTTTCGGGACACGGTGAGATACAATGAGCAGTTCTTC; CDR3aa: CASTVFRDTVRYNEQFF; abundance: few; d_gene: -; j_gene: TRBJ2-1; v_gene: TRBV12-3/TRBV12-4
CDR3nt: TGTGCCAGCAGCGTAGCCGGAGGCCCTACCTACGAGCAGTACTTC; CDR3aa: CASSVAGGPTYEQYF; abundance: -; d_gene: -; j_gene: TRBJ2-7; v_gene: TRBV9
CDR3nt: TGCAGTGCCACGGGGATCGTAGACAATCAGCCCCAGCATTTT; CDR3aa: CSATGIVDNQPQHF; abundance: -; d_gene: -; j_gene: TRBJ1-5; v_gene: TRBV20-1
CDR3nt: TGCGCCAGCAGCTTCGAGCGGGGGGGAACAGATACGCAGTATTTT; CDR3aa: CASSFERGGTDTQYF; abundance: many; d_gene: TRBD2; j_gene: TRBJ2-3; v_gene: TRBV5-1
CDR3nt: TGCAGTGCTAGAGACCCCACCGGCCGGCGGCAGTACTTC; CDR3aa: CSARDPTGRRQYF; abundance: -; d_gene: -; j_gene: TRBJ2-7; v_gene: TRBV20-1
CDR3nt: TGTGCCAGCAGCGTAGGGCTAGCGGGGGGAGACAATGAGCAGTTCTTC; CDR3aa: CASSVGLAGGDNEQFF; abundance: -; d_gene: TRBD2; j_gene: TRBJ2-1; v_gene: TRBV9
CDR3nt: TGTGCCAGTAGCCGGGACAGGGGATTTTACGAGCAGTACTTC; CDR3aa: CASSRDRGFYEQYF; abundance: -; d_gene: TRBD1; j_gene: TRBJ2-7; v_gene: TRBV19
CDR3nt: TGTGCCAGCAGCTCGGGACTAGCGGGGGGCATCGAGACCCAGTACTTC; CDR3aa: CASSSGLAGGIETQYF; abundance: few; d_gene: TRBD2; j_gene: TRBJ2-5; v_gene: TRBV7-9
CDR3nt: TGTGCCAGCAGCTGGCCGGGCGGGACCCAGTACTTC; CDR3aa: CASSWPGGTQYF; abundance: -; d_gene: -; j_gene: TRBJ2-5; v_gene: TRBV11-2
CDR3nt: TGCAGTGCTAGTACAGGGACGGGCTACACCTTC; CDR3aa: CSASTGTGYTF; abundance: few; d_gene: -; j_gene: TRBJ1-2; v_gene: TRBV20-1
CDR3nt: TGCAGTGCTAGCCTAGCGGATTCAACTAATGAAAAACTGTTTTTT; CDR3aa: CSASLADSTNEKLFF; abundance: -; d_gene: -; j_gene: TRBJ1-4; v_gene: TRBV20-1
CDR3nt: TGTGCCAGCAGCTTTCTCGACCGGGAGCTGTTTTTT; CDR3aa: CASSFLDRELFF; abundance: few; d_gene: -; j_gene: TRBJ2-2; v_gene: TRBV7-9
CDR3nt: TGCAGTGCCACGGAAGGCAGGGGGAGTGGAGGCTACACCTTC; CDR3aa: CSATEGRGSGGYTF; abundance: many; d_gene: TRBD1; j_gene: TRBJ1-2; v_gene: TRBV20-1
CDR3nt: TGTGCCAGCAGCTTGACCGGGACCTATGGCTACACCTTC; CDR3aa: CASSLTGTYGYTF; abundance: few; d_gene: -; j_gene: TRBJ1-2; v_gene: TRBV5-5
CDR3nt: TGCGCCAGCAGCTTGTACGAAATCTCCTACAATGAGCAGTTCTTC; CDR3aa: CASSLYEISYNEQFF; abundance: few; d_gene: -; j_gene: TRBJ2-1; v_gene: TRBV5-1
CDR3nt: TGCAGTGCTACCACAACAGCGGGAGGCTACGAGCAGTACTTC; CDR3aa: CSATTTAGGYEQYF; abundance: -; d_gene: TRBD2; j_gene: TRBJ2-7; v_gene: TRBV20-1
CDR3nt: TGCAGTGCTAGAGACACGGTCCGGGACAGGGGATATGGCTACACCTTC; CDR3aa: CSARDTVRDRGYGYTF; abundance: many; d_gene: TRBD1; j_gene: TRBJ1-2; v_gene: TRBV20-1
CDR3nt: TGCAGTGCCCGACCGGGAAACTACGAGCAGTACTTC; CDR3aa: CSARPGNYEQYF; abundance: -; d_gene: -; j_gene: TRBJ2-7; v_gene: TRBV20-1